The 3 T cell receptor beta chains below come from one sample, sequenced in a study of T cell clonotyping in hematopoietic cell transplantation. Measured with immunoSEQ multiplex PCR; TCRdb has only the in-frame clones, and not every one. The table shows about 41,000 clones, with about 96% occurring only once. Material: peripheral blood mononuclear cells. These receptors were taken from a man between 25 and 39 years old in good health. Some clones in this sample may be carry-over from other donors' samples.

The rearrangement uses TRBV11-2 and TRBJ1-5, with 8 bases matching TRBD1. In germline, CDR1 is SGHAT, CDR2 FQNNGV. The V gene end was trimmed by 2 bases and the J gene end by 3 bases; junction bases not matched to a gene: 3. The CDR3 contains 15 residues. The DNA for the CDR3 is TGTGCCAGCAGCTTATCGGGACAGGTCAATCAGCCCCAGCATTTT. It specifies CASSLSGQVNQPQHF.

The CDR3 DNA reads as TGTGCCAGCACTAGCGGAGTTTACAATGAGCAGTTCTTC. Protein sequence: CASTSGVYNEQFF. The chain joins TRBV9 to TRBJ2-1; 7 bases match TRBD2. CDR3 length: 13 residues. Germline V gives CDR1 SGDLS, CDR2 YYNGEE. V was pared by 6 bases and J by 4 bases, with 4 bases of the junction left unmatched.

The CDR3 nucleotides read TGCGCCAGCAGGCCGACAGGGGTTACAACGAATGAGCAGTTCTTC. It encodes CASRPTGVTTNEQFF. The J gene is TRBJ2-1, the V gene TRBV5-1; TRBD1 matches at 8 bases. Germline V gene sequence: CDR1 SGHRS, CDR2 YFSETQ. J lost 7 bases, V lost 5 bases, and 11 bases had no gene match. The CDR3 covers 15 residues.